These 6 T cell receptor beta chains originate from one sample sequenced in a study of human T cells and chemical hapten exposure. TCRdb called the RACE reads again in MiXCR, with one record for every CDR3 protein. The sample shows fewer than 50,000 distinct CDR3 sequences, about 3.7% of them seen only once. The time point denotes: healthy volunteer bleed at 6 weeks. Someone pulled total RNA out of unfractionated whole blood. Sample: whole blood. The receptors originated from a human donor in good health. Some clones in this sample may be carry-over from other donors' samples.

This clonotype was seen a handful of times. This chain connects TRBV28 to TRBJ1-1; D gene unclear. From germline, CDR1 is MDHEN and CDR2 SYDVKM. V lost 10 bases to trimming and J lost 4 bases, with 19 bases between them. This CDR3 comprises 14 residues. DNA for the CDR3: TGTGCCACCCTCCCGGGCCCCCGAGGCACTGAAGCTTTCTTT. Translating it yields CATLPGPRGTEAFF. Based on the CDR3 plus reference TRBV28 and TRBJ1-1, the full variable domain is DVKVTQSSRYLVKRTGEKVFLECVQDMDHENMFWYRQDPGLGLRLIYFSYDVKMKEKGDIPEGYSVSREKKERFSLILESASTNQTSMYLCATLPGPRGTEAFFGQGTRLTVV.

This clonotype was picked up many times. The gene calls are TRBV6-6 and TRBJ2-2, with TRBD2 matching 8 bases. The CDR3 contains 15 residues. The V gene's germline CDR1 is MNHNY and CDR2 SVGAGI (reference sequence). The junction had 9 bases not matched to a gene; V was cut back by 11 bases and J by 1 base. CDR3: CACLGAGGNTGELFF. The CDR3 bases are TGTGCCTGCCTAGGCGCGGGAGGGAACACCGGGGAGCTGTTTTTT.

The CDR3 nucleotides read TGCAGCGTCCCGACAGGGGGCGAAATTGAAGCTTTCTTT. Translated, it gives CSVPTGGEIEAFF. The chain joins TRBV29-1 to TRBJ1-1, with 10 bases lining up with TRBD1. CDR3 length: 13 amino acids. V lost 6 bases and J lost 7; bases outside the gene matches: 8. The germline gives CDR1 SQVTM, CDR2 ANQGSEA.

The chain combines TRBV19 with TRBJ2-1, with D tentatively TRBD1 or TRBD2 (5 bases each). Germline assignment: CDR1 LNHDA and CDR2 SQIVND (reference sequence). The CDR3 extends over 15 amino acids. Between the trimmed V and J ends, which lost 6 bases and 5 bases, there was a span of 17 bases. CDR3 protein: CASRGWGNRNNEQFF. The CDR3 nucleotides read TGTGCCAGTAGAGGGTGGGGGAATCGAAACAATGAGCAGTTCTTC. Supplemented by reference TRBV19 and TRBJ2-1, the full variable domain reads DGGITQSPKYLFRKEGQNVTLSCEQNLNHDAMYWYRQDPGQGLRLIYYSQIVNDFQKGDIAEGYSVSREKKESFPLTVTSAQKNPTAFYLCASRGWGNRNNEQFFGPGTRLTVL.

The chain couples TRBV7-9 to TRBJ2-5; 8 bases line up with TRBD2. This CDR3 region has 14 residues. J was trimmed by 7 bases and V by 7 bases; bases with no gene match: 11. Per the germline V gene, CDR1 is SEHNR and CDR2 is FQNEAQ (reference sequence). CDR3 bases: TGTGCCAGCACCGGGGGGGCTAGCGTTGGGACCCAGTACTTC. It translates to CASTGGASVGTQYF.

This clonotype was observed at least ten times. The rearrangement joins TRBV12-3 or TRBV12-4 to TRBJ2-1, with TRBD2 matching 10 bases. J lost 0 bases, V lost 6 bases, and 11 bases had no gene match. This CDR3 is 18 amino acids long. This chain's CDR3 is CASSSSGLAESSYNEQFF. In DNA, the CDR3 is TGTGCCAGCAGCTCATCTGGACTAGCGGAGAGCTCCTACAATGAGCAGTTCTTC.